A single sample is the source of the 18 T cell receptor beta chains below, sequenced in a study of T cell repertoires in cytomegalovirus infection. TCRdb passed the reads through MiXCR, listing each CDR3 protein once. The data show fewer than 550,000 distinct CDR3 sequences, under 40% seen once. Sequenced sample: PBMCs. These receptors all come from a human donor in good health (CMV status not recorded). Some clones in this sample may be carry-over from other donors' samples.

This rearrangement joins TRBV6-1 to TRBJ2-5, with D perhaps matching TRBD1 (6 bases). Germline V gene lookup returns CDR1 MNHNS and CDR2 SASEGT. This CDR3 is 13 amino acids long. Trimming shortened V by 7 bases and J by 5 bases, and 14 bases separated the two germline ends. The DNA of the CDR3 is TGTGCCAGCACCGCGACAGGAAGTGAGACCCAGTACTTC. Translation: CASTATGSETQYF.

V usage is TRBV5-1 and J usage is TRBJ1-4; 7 nucleotides match TRBD1. CDR1 is SGHRS, CDR2 YFSETQ, per germline. V shed 4 bases, J shed 7 bases, and the junction held 7 bases outside the gene matches. The CDR3 is 14 amino acids. CDR3 protein: CASSVGTAGEKLFF. CDR3 nucleotide sequence: TGCGCCAGCAGCGTCGGGACAGCCGGTGAAAAACTGTTTTTT.

This clonotype was found a few times. This chain uses TRBV6-5 with TRBJ2-5; possibly TRBD1 for D (6 bases). CDR1 and CDR2 (germline): MNHEY, SVGAGI. V was trimmed by 2 bases and J by 2 bases, leaving 12 bases between them. This CDR3 contains 15 residues. This CDR3 is CASSYAQGPQETQYF. DNA for the CDR3: TGTGCCAGCAGTTACGCACAGGGTCCGCAAGAGACCCAGTACTTC.

Details on this clonotype: Since the CDR3 does not end with the conserved phenylalanine or tryptophan, this likely comes from a read error. The rearrangement joins TRBV11-2 to TRBJ1-1; D is unclear. Trimming shortened V by 4 bases and J by 6 bases, and 18 bases separated the two germline ends. Germline CDR1 SGHAT, CDR2 FQNNGV. This CDR3 has 15 residues. CDR3 DNA sequence: TGTGCCAGCAGCTCCCAACTGTCCTTGAGGTCTGAAGCTTTCTTG. Its protein product is CASSSQLSLRSEAFL.

The rearrangement links TRBV9 to TRBJ2-1; tentatively, D is TRBD1 (5 bases). The length of the CDR3 is 16 residues. V gave up 3 bases and J gave up 0 bases, with 13 bases separating them. Germline V CDR1 and CDR2: SGDLS, YYNGEE. The CDR3 DNA reads as TGTGCCAGCAGCGCAAGGGGTTCTAGCTCCTACAATGAGCAGTTCTTC. This encodes CASSARGSSSYNEQFF. Full variable domain (outside the CDR3, taken from reference TRBV9 and TRBJ2-1): DSGVTQTPKHLITATGQRVTLRCSPRSGDLSVYWYQQSLDQGLQFLIQYYNGEERAKGNILERFSAQQFPDLHSELNLSSLELGDSALYFCASSARGSSSYNEQFFGPGTRLTVL.

This clonotype was counted between two and nine times. The chain uses TRBV12-3 or TRBV12-4 and TRBJ1-2; D call uncertain. CDR3 length: 13 amino acids. V lost 4 bases to trimming and J lost 6 bases, with 12 bases between them. The DNA of the CDR3 is TGTGCCAGCAGTTCCTCAAAGGGTCATGGCTACACCTTC. Translation gives CASSSSKGHGYTF.

This clonotype has a handful of counts. The chain joins TRBV4-1 to TRBJ1-4, with D perhaps matching TRBD1 (5 bases). CDR1 MGHRA and CDR2 YSYEKL come from the germline V gene. The CDR3 has 17 residues. V lost 0 bases, J lost 7 bases, and 18 bases lay in between. The CDR3 DNA reads as TGCGCCAGCAGCCAAGATCCAGCTGGGGCTGGGGGTGAAAAACTGTTTTTT. Protein sequence: CASSQDPAGAGGEKLFF.

J is TRBJ1-3 and V is TRBV3-1, with D perhaps TRBD1 (6 bases). V was trimmed by 1 base and J by 0 bases, leaving 13 bases between them. This CDR3 contains 17 residues. Germline CDR1 LGHDT, CDR2 YNNKEL (reference sequence). The CDR3 sequence is CASSQGWTASSGNTIYF. CDR3 bases: TGTGCCAGCAGCCAAGGTTGGACAGCGAGCTCTGGAAACACCATATATTTT.

This CDR3 is CASSYSQGAADTQYF. In DNA form, the CDR3 reads TGTGCCAGCAGTTACTCACAGGGGGCAGCAGATACGCAGTATTTT. The rearrangement joins TRBV6-5 to TRBJ2-3; 9 bases are shared with TRBD1. The CDR3 is 15 residues long. V was clipped by 0 bases and J by 4 bases; unmatched bases: 2. The germline V gene encodes CDR1 MNHEY and CDR2 SVGAGI.

This clonotype occurred a few times. The chain couples TRBV6-6 to TRBJ2-2, with TRBD2 as a possible D gene (5 bases). The CDR3 extends over 12 amino acids. The germline V gene encodes CDR1 MNHNY and CDR2 SVGAGI (reference sequence). The V gene lost 6 bases and the J gene lost 7 bases, with 9 bases spanning the gap. The DNA for the CDR3 is TGTGCCAGCAGCATGGGGAGCGGGGAGCTGTTTTTT. This encodes CASSMGSGELFF.

Note on this clonotype: A much larger clone lies a single base off, so this may be a read error. The rearrangement uses TRBV7-2 and TRBJ1-1; D is unresolved. In germline, CDR1 is SGHTA, CDR2 FQGNSA. The CDR3 length is 14 residues. V was trimmed by 4 bases and J by 0 bases, leaving 9 bases between them. CDR3 region: CASSSAVMNTEAFF. The CDR3 region has the DNA TGTGCCAGCAGCTCAGCGGTGATGAACACTGAAGCTTTCTTT.

For this clonotype: Sequence at one end of the junction differs from germline and may be a read error. The chain employs TRBV6-8 and TRBJ2-6; D is perhaps TRBD1 (5 bases). Germline V gene lookup returns CDR1 MNHGY and CDR2 SAAAGT. The CDR3 totals 17 residues. CDR3 sequence (DNA): TGTGCCAGCAGTGACCAGAGGACAAACTCTTGGGCCAACGTCCTGACTTTC. This codes for CASSDQRTNSWANVLTF.

The chain is built from TRBV4-1 and TRBJ1-5; D gene ambiguous. The CDR3 runs to 14 residues. V was clipped by 3 bases and J by 4 bases, with 10 bases between them. Germline values: CDR1 MGHRA, CDR2 YSYEKL. The DNA of the CDR3 is TGCGCCAGCAGCCAGGGCCGGTCAAATCAGCCCCAGCATTTT. Encoded protein: CASSQGRSNQPQHF.

This clonotype has a single count. A much larger clone lies one base from this, so it may be a read error. The chain carries TRBV7-4 and TRBJ2-1, with 8 bases that match TRBD2. The CDR3 runs 17 residues. CDR1 is SGHVT and CDR2 is SQSDAQ in the germline V gene. CDR3 sequence reads: CANSSSGLPGLGNEQFF. CDR3 coding DNA: TGTGCCAACAGCTCTAGCGGGCTACCGGGCCTTGGCAATGAGCAGTTCTTC.

The chain has TRBV4-1 and TRBJ1-6, with D uncertain. V was pared by 4 bases and J by 3 bases, with 13 bases between. Germline CDR1 and CDR2: MGHRA and YSYEKL. The CDR3 has 16 amino acids. The CDR3 nucleotides are TGCGCCAGCAGCCCCGGCACGGCTGGCTATAATTCACCCCTCCACTTT. Its translation is CASSPGTAGYNSPLHF.

There are a few counts of this clonotype. A read error may produce the germline difference seen at one junction end. The V and J genes are TRBV4-1 and TRBJ1-1; 7 nucleotides align to TRBD1. Germline V gene data show CDR1 as MGHRA and CDR2 as YSYEKL. The CDR3 runs to 15 residues. CDR3 loop: CASSLWTGPYTAAFF. CDR3 bases: TGCGCCAGCAGCCTATGGACAGGTCCGTACACTGCAGCTTTCTTT.

DNA for the CDR3: TGCAGTGCTAGGGACAGGGAATACTACGAGCAGTACTTC. Translated: CSARDREYYEQYF. The genes are TRBV20-1 and TRBJ2-7; 8 bases are a match to TRBD1. The CDR3 has 13 residues. The V and J ends lost 3 bases and 3 bases, in that order; junction bases with no gene match: 4. Germline V CDR1 and CDR2: DFQATT, SNEGSKA (reference sequence).

This clonotype was seen a handful of times. This rearrangement joins TRBV11-2 to TRBJ2-7; TRBD2 is a possible D gene (5 bases). Germline V gene sequence: CDR1 SGHAT, CDR2 FQNNGV. The CDR3 is 13 residues long. The V gene lost 5 bases and the J gene lost 5 bases, with 13 bases spanning the gap. CDR3 sequence (DNA): TGTGCCAGCAGCATGGCCGGGATCGACGAGCAGTACTTC. This encodes CASSMAGIDEQYF.